These 15 T cell receptor beta chains originate from one sample sequenced in a study of T cell changes during pregnancy in multiple sclerosis (dated by TCRdb to between 2018 and 2020). The library was prepared using the immunoSEQ multiplex PCR assay. As stored in TCRdb, this immuneACCESS dataset retains in-frame rearrangements with V and J assigned. A fraction of the clones does not appear; measured against another copy, unresolved V genes explain less than half of the discrepancy, and the remainder lacks a known reason. Present in this sample are roughly 57,000 clones, roughly 90% of which were seen just once. The ten largest account for about 0.64% of the sample. Sequencing was performed on CD4+ T cells from peripheral blood mononuclear cells, taken after pregnancy. The receptors here all came from a female donor with multiple sclerosis, enrolled in a pregnancy study.

The rearrangement uses TRBV6-1 and TRBJ2-1; weak D call: TRBD2 (6 bases). The CDR3 is 15 residues long. Germline values: CDR1 MNHNS, CDR2 SASEGT. V lost 7 bases and J 0 bases, leaving 13 bases between the germline ends. CDR3 sequence reads: CASTQGLHSYNEQFF. DNA of the CDR3: TGTGCCAGCACCCAGGGACTCCACTCCTACAATGAGCAGTTCTTC.

The rearrangement joins TRBV30 to TRBJ2-5, with D possibly TRBD1 on 5 matching bases. In germline, CDR1 is GTSNPN, CDR2 SVGIG (reference sequence). V lost 0 bases and J 1 base, leaving 15 bases between the germline ends. The CDR3 has 16 residues. In DNA, the CDR3 is TGTGCCTGGAGTGTACCTAGGGGCTTTTCCCAAGAGACCCAGTACTTC. Translated, it gives CAWSVPRGFSQETQYF.

V usage is TRBV27 and J usage is TRBJ1-3, with 11 bases identical to TRBD1. The CDR3 covers 18 residues. The trim removed 6 bases at V and 4 bases at J, leaving 14 bases unmatched. CDR1 and CDR2 (germline): MNHEY, SMNVEV (reference sequence). The CDR3 protein is CASRRTGTGGRAGNTIYF. For the CDR3, the DNA is TGTGCCAGCAGGCGAACCGGGACAGGGGGTCGGGCCGGAAACACCATATATTTT.

The chain links TRBV4-1 to TRBJ1-4; TRBD1 matches 8 bases. Germline V lookup: CDR1 MGHRA, CDR2 YSYEKL. This CDR3 contains 17 residues. Trimming removed 0 bases from V and 8 bases from J; junction bases left unmatched: 11. The CDR3 loop is CASSQDRDSGQAEKLFF. CDR3 sequence (DNA): TGCGCCAGCAGCCAAGACCGGGATTCGGGACAGGCGGAAAAACTGTTTTTT.

This chain joins TRBV10-3 and TRBJ1-1, with a weak D call TRBD1 (5 bases). V lost 0 bases and J lost 7, with 9 bases in between. The CDR3 runs to 13 residues. Germline V CDR1 and CDR2: ENHRY, SYGVKD. The CDR3 bases are TGTGCCATCAGTGAGTCCCCGGGGGTTGAAGCTTTCTTT. Translated, it gives CAISESPGVEAFF.

The CDR3 DNA reads TGTGCCAGCACCAAGACAGGGGCCGGTGAGCAGTTCTTC. Its protein is CASTKTGAGEQFF. The chain has TRBV6-5 and TRBJ2-1, with 8 bases identical to TRBD1. The CDR3 contains 13 residues. J lost 9 bases, V lost 7 bases, and 8 bases had no gene match. Germline assignment: CDR1 MNHEY and CDR2 SVGAGI.

The rearrangement joins TRBV7-2 to TRBJ1-1; no firm D call. This CDR3 spans 15 amino acids. V was cut by 1 base and J by 2 bases, with 11 bases left in between. The germline CDR1 and CDR2 sequences are SGHTA and FQGNSA. The chain's CDR3 is CASSLVVQLNTEAFF. The CDR3 coding sequence is TGTGCCAGCAGCTTAGTAGTACAGCTTAACACTGAAGCTTTCTTT.

This chain joins TRBV7-8 and TRBJ2-7, with D unresolved. Germline values: CDR1 SGHVS, CDR2 FQNEAQ. V lost 7 bases, J lost 1 base, and 8 bases lay in between. The CDR3 has 12 amino acids. The CDR3 sequence is CASTSSSYEQYF. The CDR3 nucleotides are TGTGCCAGCACCTCGAGTTCCTACGAGCAGTACTTC.

The rearrangement uses TRBV6-6 and TRBJ1-5; 8 nucleotides line up with TRBD1. CDR1 is MNHNY and CDR2 is SVGAGI in the germline V gene (reference sequence). J was trimmed by 4 bases and V by 6 bases; bases with no gene match: 11. The CDR3 runs 16 residues. CDR3 loop: CASSDKGTGPNQPQHF. The CDR3 DNA is TGTGCCAGCAGCGACAAAGGGACAGGCCCGAATCAGCCCCAGCATTTT.

The rearrangement links TRBV6-1 to TRBJ1-3; TRBD1 might be the D (5 bases). This CDR3 has 12 amino acids. Germline lookup yields CDR1 MNHNS and CDR2 SASEGT. V was cut by 6 bases and J by 8 bases, with 11 bases left in between. The CDR3 nucleotides read TGTGCCAGCAGGCCCTGGGGCGACACCATATATTTT. As protein: CASRPWGDTIYF.

The CDR3 DNA sequence: TGCGCCAGCAGCTTGGCTACAGGGGGGACCTATGGCTACACCTTC. It is translated as CASSLATGGTYGYTF. The chain carries TRBV5-1 and TRBJ1-2; 8 bases line up with TRBD1. This CDR3 spans 15 amino acids. The V gene end was trimmed by 0 bases and the J gene end by 4 bases; junction bases not matched to a gene: 5. CDR1 SGHRS and CDR2 YFSETQ come from the germline V gene.

The chain employs TRBV6-5 and TRBJ2-7, with a weak D call TRBD2 (5 bases). CDR3 length equals 12 residues. CDR1 is MNHEY, CDR2 SVGAGI, per germline. Trimming removed 5 bases at V and 4 bases at J, with 9 bases between. This CDR3 reads CASSPTGYEQYF. The DNA of the CDR3 is TGTGCCAGCAGTCCCACGGGGTACGAGCAGTACTTC.

The chain joins TRBV2 to TRBJ2-7, with D possibly matching TRBD1 (5 bases). The CDR3 contains 12 residues. With 6 bases removed from V and 4 bases from J, the gap between germline ends came to 10 bases. Germline CDR1 is SNHLY and CDR2 is FYNNEI. CDR3 DNA sequence: TGTGCCAGCAGACCAGACAGTTACGAGCAGTACTTC. Amino acids: CASRPDSYEQYF.

This chain uses TRBV6-5 with TRBJ2-5, with 9 bases fitting TRBD1. V was pared by 6 bases and J by 5 bases, with 10 bases of the junction left unmatched. Germline assignment: CDR1 MNHEY and CDR2 SVGAGI. This CDR3 has 15 residues. This CDR3 reads CASSTTGTGLETQYF. In DNA, the CDR3 is TGTGCCAGCAGCACTACCGGGACAGGGTTGGAGACCCAGTACTTC.

This rearrangement joins TRBV2 to TRBJ1-2; unclear D gene. This CDR3 is 11 amino acids long. The germline CDR1 and CDR2 sequences are SNHLY and FYNNEI. V dropped 8 bases and J dropped 6 bases, with 10 bases sitting between them. The chain's CDR3 is CASSSADGYTF. DNA of the CDR3: TGTGCCAGCTCATCCGCAGATGGCTACACCTTC. Together with reference TRBV2 and TRBJ1-2, the CDR3 gives the full variable domain: EPEVTQTPSHQVTQMGQEVILRCVPISNHLYFYWYRQILGQKVEFLVSFYNNEISEKSEIFDDQFSVERPDGSNFTLKIRSTKLEDSAMYFCASSSADGYTFGSGTRLTVV.